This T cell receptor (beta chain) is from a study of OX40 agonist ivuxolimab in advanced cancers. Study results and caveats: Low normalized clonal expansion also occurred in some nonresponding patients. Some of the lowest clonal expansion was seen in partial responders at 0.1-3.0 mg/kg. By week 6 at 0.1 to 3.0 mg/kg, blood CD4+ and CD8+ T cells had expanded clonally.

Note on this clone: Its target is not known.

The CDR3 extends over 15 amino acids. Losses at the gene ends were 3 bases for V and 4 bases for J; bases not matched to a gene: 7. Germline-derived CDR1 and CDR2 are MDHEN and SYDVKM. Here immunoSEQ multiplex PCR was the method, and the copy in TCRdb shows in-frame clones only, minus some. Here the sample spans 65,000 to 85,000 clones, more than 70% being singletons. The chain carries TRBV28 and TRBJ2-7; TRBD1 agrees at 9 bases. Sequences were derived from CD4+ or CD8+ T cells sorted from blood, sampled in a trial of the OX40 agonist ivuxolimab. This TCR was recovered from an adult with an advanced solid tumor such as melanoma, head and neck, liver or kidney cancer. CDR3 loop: CASSLLGTGFYEQYF. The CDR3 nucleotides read TGTGCCAGCAGTTTGCTCGGGACAGGGTTTTACGAGCAGTACTTC.